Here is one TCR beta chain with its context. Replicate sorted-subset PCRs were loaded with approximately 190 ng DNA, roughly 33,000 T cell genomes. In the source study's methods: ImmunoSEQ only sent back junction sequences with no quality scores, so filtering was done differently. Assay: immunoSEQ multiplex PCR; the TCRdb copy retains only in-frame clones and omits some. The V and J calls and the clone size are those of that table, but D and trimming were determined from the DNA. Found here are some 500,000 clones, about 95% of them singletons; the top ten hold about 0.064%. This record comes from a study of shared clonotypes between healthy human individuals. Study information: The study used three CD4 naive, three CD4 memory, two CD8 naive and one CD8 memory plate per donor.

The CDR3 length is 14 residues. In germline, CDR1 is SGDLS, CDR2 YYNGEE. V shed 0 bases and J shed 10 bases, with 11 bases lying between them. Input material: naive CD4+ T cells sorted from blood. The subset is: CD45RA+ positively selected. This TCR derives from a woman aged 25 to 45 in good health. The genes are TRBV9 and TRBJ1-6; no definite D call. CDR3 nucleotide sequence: TGTGCCAGCAGCGTAGCAGGCTCCGAGTCACCCCTCCACTTT. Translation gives CASSVAGSESPLHF.